This T cell receptor beta chain appears in the sequencing data of a study of blood T cell repertoires in COVID-19. Study-wide background: COVID-19 samples collected from the United States, Italy and Spain covered acute and convalescent phases. T cells, B-cell-depleted T cells, or PBMCs supplied cDNA or gDNA.

Source study methods: Estimated nucleated cell counts came from reference gene primer amplification. The protocol was immunoSEQ multiplex PCR, while the TCRdb copy is restricted to in-frame clones and leaves out a portion. V and J calls plus clone size are reproduced from that table; the DNA served to infer D and trimming. Among about 160,000 clones listed, around 83% were seen once. Germline V gene data show CDR1 as SGHNT and CDR2 as YENEEA. V lost 1 base and J lost 3, with 11 bases in between. This CDR3 has 15 residues. This chain links TRBV11-3 with TRBJ2-3, with D tentatively TRBD2 (5 bases). The TCR sequence derives from a man aged 45-65 years with active or convalescent COVID-19. Sequencing was performed on peripheral blood. CDR3 sequence (DNA): TGTGCCAGCAGCTTAGGGGCTAGCCAGACAGATACGCAGTATTTT. It specifies CASSLGASQTDTQYF.